The next 27 T cell receptor beta chains were all read from a single sample in a study of cytomegalovirus exposure and HLA in healthy donors. 13 Jbeta primers and 60 Vbeta primers were used for the PCR. Profiling relied on immunoSEQ multiplex PCR, and the TCRdb table lists in-frame clones only, not all of them. The sample shows around 150,000 clones, less than 80% of them seen only once. Sequenced: PBMCs. These receptors were collected from a man aged 40-49 years in good health and CMV-seropositive.

This chain connects TRBV6-1 to TRBJ1-2; D call uncertain. V lost 0 bases to trimming and J lost 2 bases, with 10 bases between them. The CDR3 sequence is 15 residues long. Germline V lookup: CDR1 MNHNS, CDR2 SASEGT. CDR3 protein: CASSEAWEANYGYTF. CDR3 DNA sequence: TGTGCCAGCAGTGAAGCGTGGGAGGCCAACTATGGCTACACCTTC.

The rearrangement uses TRBV6-6 and TRBJ1-1; 9 bases line up with TRBD1. CDR3 length: 13 residues. Looked up from germline, CDR1 is MNHNY and CDR2 is SVGAGI (reference sequence). The V and J ends lost 6 bases and 5 bases, in that order; junction bases with no gene match: 4. The CDR3 region is CASSPQGATEAFF. As DNA, the CDR3 is TGTGCCAGCAGCCCACAGGGGGCAACTGAAGCTTTCTTT.

This clone was observed a single time. CDR3 amino acids: CASSVGSGGPYEQYF. As DNA, the CDR3 is TGTGCCAGCAGCGTAGGGTCGGGAGGGCCCTACGAGCAGTACTTC. This chain joins TRBV9 and TRBJ2-7; 8 bases match TRBD2. The CDR3 loop spans 15 amino acids. V lost 0 bases to trimming and J lost 2 bases; unmatched junction nucleotides: 4. The germline gives CDR1 SGDLS, CDR2 YYNGEE.

The chain uses TRBV14 and TRBJ1-2; D may be TRBD1 (6 bases). Germline values: CDR1 SGHDN, CDR2 FVKESK. V gave up 4 bases and J gave up 8 bases, with 14 bases separating them. The CDR3 sequence is 13 residues long. Here the CDR3 reads CASSRGGAEGYTF. The CDR3, as DNA: TGTGCCAGCAGCCGAGGGGGGGCAGAAGGCTACACCTTC.

This clone was seen a handful of times. This sequence joins TRBV6-6 and TRBJ1-5, with 9 nucleotides matching TRBD1. The germline V gene has CDR1 MNHNY and CDR2 SVGAGI (reference sequence). CDR3 length: 15 amino acids. J gave up 5 bases and V 6 bases, and 8 bases lay outside the gene matches. The CDR3: CASSPGQGGDQPQHF. The CDR3 DNA follows: TGTGCCAGCAGCCCGGGACAGGGAGGGGATCAGCCCCAGCATTTT.

The chain carries TRBV28 and TRBJ1-5; 7 positions match TRBD1. Germline V gene sequence: CDR1 MDHEN, CDR2 SYDVKM. The CDR3 covers 18 residues. Trimming took 3 bases from V and 1 from J; bases not matched to a gene: 12. CDR3 protein: CASSFRTGGVGSNQPQHF. CDR3 bases: TGTGCCAGCAGTTTTCGGACAGGCGGGGTGGGAAGCAATCAGCCCCAGCATTTT. The variable domain in full, with the rest retrieved from reference TRBV28 and TRBJ1-5, is DVKVTQSSRYLVKRTGEKVFLECVQDMDHENMFWYRQDPGLGLRLIYFSYDVKMKEKGDIPEGYSVSREKKERFSLILESASTNQTSMYLCASSFRTGGVGSNQPQHFGDGTRLSIL.

This chain links TRBV5-4 with TRBJ1-2, with D tentatively TRBD1 (5 bases). The germline gives CDR1 SGHNT, CDR2 YYREEE (reference sequence). Trimming cost V 1 base and J 5 bases, with 15 bases left between them. This CDR3 is built from 15 residues. The CDR3 region is CASSLPQAKPYGYTF. As DNA, the CDR3 is TGTGCCAGCAGCTTGCCACAGGCAAAACCTTATGGCTACACCTTC.

Details on this clone: Compared with germline, one end of the junction differs, possibly owing to a read error. This chain joins TRBV7-9 and TRBJ2-7; 8 bases align to TRBD2. Germline assignment: CDR1 SEHNR and CDR2 FQNEAQ (reference sequence). The CDR3 runs to 13 residues. In nucleotides, the CDR3 is TGTTCCAGCACACCGGGACTAGGCTACGAGCAGTACTTC. Translating gives CSSTPGLGYEQYF. Full variable domain (missing parts from reference TRBV7-9 and TRBJ2-7): DTGVSQNPRHKITKRGQNVTFRCDPISEHNRLYWYRQTLGQGPEFLTYFQNEAQLEKSRLLSDRFSAERPKGSFSTLEIQRTEQGDSAMYLCSSTPGLGYEQYFGPGTRLTVT.

The rearrangement joins TRBV6-1 to TRBJ1-2; 8 nucleotides agree with TRBD1. The ends lost 0 bases at V and 7 bases at J; junction bases unmatched: 7. The CDR3 is made up of 15 amino acids. Germline V lookup: CDR1 MNHNS, CDR2 SASEGT. For the CDR3, the DNA is TGTGCCAGCAGTGAAGCCGACAGGGGCCCAGGTGGCTACACCTTC. Its translation is CASSEADRGPGGYTF.

The rearrangement uses TRBV11-2 and TRBJ1-3, with 12 bases fitting TRBD1. The CDR3 consists of 15 residues. Germline CDR1 and CDR2: SGHAT and FQNNGV. J gave up 4 bases and V 5 bases, and 3 bases lay outside the gene matches. In nucleotides, the CDR3 is TGTGCCAGCAGCCGGGACAGGGGGCCCGGAAACACCATATATTTT. Residues: CASSRDRGPGNTIYF. Full variable domain (rest looked up from reference TRBV11-2 and TRBJ1-3): EAGVAQSPRYKIIEKRQSVAFWCNPISGHATLYWYQQILGQGPKLLIQFQNNGVVDDSQLPKDRFSAERLKGVDSTLKIQPAKLEDSAVYLCASSRDRGPGNTIYFGEGSWLTVV.

J is TRBJ2-7 and V is TRBV6-5, with 8 bases identical to TRBD2. Per the germline V gene, CDR1 is MNHEY and CDR2 is SVGAGI. The V gene end was trimmed by 4 bases and the J gene end by 3 bases; junction bases not matched to a gene: 5. The CDR3 consists of 14 residues. The CDR3, as DNA: TGTGCCAGCAGTTTAGCGGGACCGAACTACGAGCAGTACTTC. Protein: CASSLAGPNYEQYF.

This chain connects TRBV6-1 to TRBJ1-2, with TRBD1 matching over 7 bases. Germline V CDR1 and CDR2: MNHNS, SASEGT. Trimming removed 1 base from V and 8 bases from J; junction bases left unmatched: 10. The CDR3 runs 15 residues. The CDR3 loop reads CASSEVGGRGWGYTF. The CDR3, as DNA: TGTGCCAGCAGTGAAGTAGGGGGCAGGGGCTGGGGCTACACCTTC.

V gene TRBV30 combines with J gene TRBJ1-2; D remains unclear. Germline V gives CDR1 GTSNPN, CDR2 SVGIG (reference sequence). With 2 bases removed from V and 8 bases from J, the gap between germline ends came to 15 bases. The CDR3 sequence is 13 residues long. Here the CDR3 DNA reads TGTGCCTGGAGTCCCCTTTGGCCTGGCGGCTACACCTTC. Its translation is CAWSPLWPGGYTF.

This chain joins TRBV12-2 and TRBJ2-3; TRBD2, the table's D call, lacks a check against the DNA. TRBV12-2 is recorded as a pseudogene. The CDR3 consists of 12 residues. CDR3 region: CASRGSGRAQYF. The CDR3, as DNA: TGTGCAAGTCGCGGTAGCGGGAGAGCTCAGTATTTT.

The J gene is TRBJ1-2, the V gene TRBV4-2; tentative D call: TRBD1 (6 bases). CDR3 length: 16 amino acids. Trimming cost V 0 bases and J 7 bases, with 18 bases left between them. Germline V gene data show CDR1 as LGHNA and CDR2 as YNFKEQ. This CDR3 is CASSQERVGQLPGYTF. The DNA of the CDR3 is TGTGCCAGCAGCCAAGAAAGGGTGGGACAATTGCCTGGCTACACCTTC.

The V and J genes are TRBV7-9 and TRBJ2-1; 10 bases are a match to TRBD2. Losses at the gene ends were 2 bases for V and 12 bases for J; bases not matched to a gene: 19. The length of the CDR3 is 18 residues. Looked up from germline, CDR1 is SEHNR and CDR2 is FQNEAQ (reference sequence). DNA of the CDR3: TGTGCCAGCAGCTTAAGCGGGAGGGCCGGGAACCTGGCCAGGAGGCAGTTCTTC. The encoded protein is CASSLSGRAGNLARRQFF.

The CDR3 here is CASSHTGMNQPQHF. In DNA form, the CDR3 reads TGTGCCAGCAGCCACACAGGGATGAATCAGCCCCAGCATTTT. This chain joins TRBV14 and TRBJ1-5; D is possibly TRBD1 (6 bases). The CDR3 contains 14 residues. V was trimmed by 3 bases and J by 4 bases, leaving 10 bases between them. Germline-derived CDR1 and CDR2 are SGHDN and FVKESK. Together with reference TRBV14 and TRBJ1-5, the CDR3 gives the full variable domain: EAGVTQFPSHSVIEKGQTVTLRCDPISGHDNLYWYRRVMGKEIKFLLHFVKESKQDESGMPNNRFLAERTGGTYSTLKVQPAELEDSGVYFCASSHTGMNQPQHFGDGTRLSIL.

The gene calls are TRBV27 and TRBJ1-2; 7 bases fit TRBD1. J was trimmed by 5 bases and V by 4 bases; bases with no gene match: 13. The CDR3 is made up of 16 amino acids. CDR1 and CDR2 from the germline V gene are MNHEY and SMNVEV (reference sequence). The CDR3 DNA reads as TGTGCCAGCAGTTCCTTGGGGGGACAGTACGTATATGGCTACACCTTC. It translates to CASSSLGGQYVYGYTF.

This clone occurred once. The V and J genes are TRBV29-1 and TRBJ2-3; a weak D match, TRBD1 (5 bases). V was pared by 2 bases and J by 1 base, with 7 bases between. Germline-derived CDR1 and CDR2 are SQVTM and ANQGSEA. The CDR3 consists of 13 residues. The CDR3 DNA reads as TGCAGCGTTGAAATACAGGGCACAGATACGCAGTATTTT. Amino acids: CSVEIQGTDTQYF.

This clone has only one observation. The V call is TRBV21-1, the J call TRBJ1-5; the table names TRBD1, a call not compared with the DNA. TRBV21-1 is marked as a pseudogene. CDR3 length: 9 amino acids. The CDR3 DNA reads as TGTGCCGGGGCTCAGCCCCAGCATTTT. Its protein is CAGAQPQHF.

Note on this clone: Other DNA sequences in this specimen translate into the identical CDR3. The chain couples TRBV19 to TRBJ1-1; 8 bases fit TRBD1. The CDR3 extends over 13 amino acids. Trimming took 3 bases from V and 6 from J; bases not matched to a gene: 3. Germline V CDR1 and CDR2: LNHDA, SQIVND (reference sequence). CDR3 residues: CASSIGTGAEAFF. CDR3 DNA: TGTGCCAGTAGTATTGGGACAGGCGCTGAAGCTTTCTTT.

This clone is a singleton in its sample. The chain recombines TRBV5-1 with TRBJ2-1; 14 bases agree with TRBD2. The CDR3 spans 16 residues. Trimming cost V 4 bases and J 8 bases; bases outside gene matches: 8. Germline loops: CDR1 SGHRS, CDR2 YFSETQ. DNA for the CDR3: TGCGCCAGCAGCACGAGACTAGCGGGAGGGCCTGATGAGCAGTTCTTC. This translates into CASSTRLAGGPDEQFF.

The chain is built from TRBV9 and TRBJ1-2; a possible D gene is TRBD1 (5 bases). The CDR3 length is 13 residues. The V and J ends lost 4 bases and 6 bases respectively, with 13 bases between them. Looked up from germline, CDR1 is SGDLS and CDR2 is YYNGEE. Here the CDR3 DNA reads TGTGCCAGCAGCCCGGTGGCAGGGAATGGCTACACCTTC. Protein product: CASSPVAGNGYTF.

The rearrangement uses TRBV2 and TRBJ1-5, with 11 nucleotides matching TRBD1. This CDR3 has 17 residues. CDR1 and CDR2 (germline): SNHLY, FYNNEI. The J segment lost 7 bases and the V segment lost 0 bases, leaving 8 bases of the junction unmatched. The CDR3 sequence: CASSEAPRTGGGQPQHF. The CDR3 DNA reads TGTGCCAGCAGTGAAGCGCCCCGGACAGGGGGCGGGCAGCCCCAGCATTTT.

J is TRBJ1-5 and V is TRBV19, with 7 bases matching TRBD1. In germline, CDR1 is LNHDA, CDR2 SQIVND (reference sequence). The CDR3 runs to 15 residues. V shed 7 bases and J 7 bases; nucleotides not matched to a gene: 13. DNA for the CDR3: TGTGCCAGTACCCTATCTAAGGGGGCCCGGCAGCCCCAGCATTTT. It yields the protein CASTLSKGARQPQHF.

V gene TRBV20-1 combines with J gene TRBJ1-4; unclear D gene. Germline V gives CDR1 DFQATT, CDR2 SNEGSKA (reference sequence). Trimming removed 1 base from V and 6 bases from J, with 3 bases in between. CDR3 size: 11 residues. CDR3: CSARADEKLFF. The CDR3 DNA reads TGCAGTGCTAGAGCTGATGAAAAACTGTTTTTT.

The chain couples TRBV5-1 to TRBJ2-5; D gene ambiguous. CDR3 length: 15 amino acids. Trimming removed 2 bases at V and 2 bases at J, with 13 bases between. Germline values: CDR1 SGHRS, CDR2 YFSETQ. CDR3 region: CASSFGQSIQETQYF. The CDR3 DNA follows: TGCGCCAGCAGCTTTGGCCAATCAATACAAGAGACCCAGTACTTC.